The clone carrying this TCR beta chain appeared once. Its antigen is unidentified. This specimen comes from a study of T-cell reconstitution after alpha-beta-depleted transplantation in children. Study observations and caveats: A year had passed since transplant, and T-cell counts and diversity by then came mostly from newly produced T cells.

Germline V CDR1 and CDR2: SEHNR, FQNEAQ (reference sequence). V dropped 8 bases and J dropped 7 bases, with 6 bases sitting between them. The length of the CDR3 is 10 residues. The authors prepared the TCRbeta library with unique molecular identifiers. Via MiXCR, TCRdb re-called the PCR reads, giving one row per CDR3 protein. This sample has more than 200,000 distinct CDR3 sequences, with about 25% found just once. The chain uses TRBV7-9 and TRBJ2-1, with D unresolved. This sample comprised PBMCs, obtained before TCRalphabeta/CD19-depleted stem cell transplant. The receptor comes from a girl aged 2-10 years with Fanconi anemia, due to receive a stem cell transplant. The CDR3 DNA is TGTGCCAGCCTTGGGAATGAGCAGTTCTTC. This translates into CASLGNEQFF.